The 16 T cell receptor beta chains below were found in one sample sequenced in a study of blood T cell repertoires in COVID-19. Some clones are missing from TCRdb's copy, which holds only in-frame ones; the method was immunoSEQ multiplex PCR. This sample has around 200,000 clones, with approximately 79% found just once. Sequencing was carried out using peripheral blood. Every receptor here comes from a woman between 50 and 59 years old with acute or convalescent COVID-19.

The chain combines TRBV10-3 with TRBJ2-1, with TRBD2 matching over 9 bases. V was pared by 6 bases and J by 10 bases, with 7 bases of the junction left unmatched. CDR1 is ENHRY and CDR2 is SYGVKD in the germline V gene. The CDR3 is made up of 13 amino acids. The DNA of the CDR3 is TGTGCCATCAGATATTCTAGCGGGACCGAGCAGTTCTTC. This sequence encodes CAIRYSSGTEQFF.

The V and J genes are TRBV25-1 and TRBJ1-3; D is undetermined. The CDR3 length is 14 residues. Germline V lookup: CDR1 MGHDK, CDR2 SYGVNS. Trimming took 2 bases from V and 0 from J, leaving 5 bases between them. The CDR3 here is CASSEAGSGNTIYF. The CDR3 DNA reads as TGTGCCAGCAGTGAAGCGGGCTCTGGAAACACCATATATTTT.

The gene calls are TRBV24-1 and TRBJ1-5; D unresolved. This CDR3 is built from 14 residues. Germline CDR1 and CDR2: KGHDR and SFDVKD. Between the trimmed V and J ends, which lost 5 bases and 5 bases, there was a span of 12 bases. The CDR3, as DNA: TGTGCCACCAGTGGAGGAGGCAACTATCAGCCCCAGCATTTT. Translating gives CATSGGGNYQPQHF.

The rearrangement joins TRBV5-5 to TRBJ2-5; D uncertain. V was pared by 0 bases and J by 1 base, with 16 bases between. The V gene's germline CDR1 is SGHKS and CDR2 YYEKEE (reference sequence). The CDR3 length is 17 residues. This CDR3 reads CASSLGWQASAQETQYF. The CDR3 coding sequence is TGTGCCAGCAGCTTGGGGTGGCAGGCCTCAGCCCAAGAGACCCAGTACTTC. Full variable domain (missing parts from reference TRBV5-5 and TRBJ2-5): DAGVTQSPTHLIKTRGQQVTLRCSPISGHKSVSWYQQVLGQGPQFIFQYYEKEERGRGNFPDRFSARQFPNYSSELNVNALLLGDSALYLCASSLGWQASAQETQYFGPGTRLLVL.

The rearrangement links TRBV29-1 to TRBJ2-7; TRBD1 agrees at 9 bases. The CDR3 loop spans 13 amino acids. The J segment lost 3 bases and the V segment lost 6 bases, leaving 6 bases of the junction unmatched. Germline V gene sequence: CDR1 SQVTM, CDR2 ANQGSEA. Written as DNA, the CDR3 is TGCAGCGTCCTACAGGGGGCGGGCTACGAGCAGTACTTC. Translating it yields CSVLQGAGYEQYF.

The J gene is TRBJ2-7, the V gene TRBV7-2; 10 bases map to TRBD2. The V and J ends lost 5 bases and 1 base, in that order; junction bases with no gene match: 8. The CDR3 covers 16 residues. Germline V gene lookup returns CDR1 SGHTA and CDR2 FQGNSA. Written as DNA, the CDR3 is TGTGCCAGCAGCAAGAGCGGGGGGGCGAGGTCCTACGAGCAGTACTTC. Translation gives CASSKSGGARSYEQYF.

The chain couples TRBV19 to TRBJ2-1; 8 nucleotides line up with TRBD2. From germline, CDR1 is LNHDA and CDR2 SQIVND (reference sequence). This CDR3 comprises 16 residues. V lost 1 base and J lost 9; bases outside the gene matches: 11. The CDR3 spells CASSIVSSGRKGEQFF. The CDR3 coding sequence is TGTGCCAGTAGTATAGTCTCGAGCGGGAGAAAGGGTGAGCAGTTCTTC.

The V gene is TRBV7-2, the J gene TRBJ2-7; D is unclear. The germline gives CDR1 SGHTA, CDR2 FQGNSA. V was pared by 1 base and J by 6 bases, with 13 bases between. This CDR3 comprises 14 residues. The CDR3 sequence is CASSLDVRLTEQYF. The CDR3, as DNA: TGTGCCAGCAGCTTAGACGTCAGGTTGACCGAGCAGTACTTC.

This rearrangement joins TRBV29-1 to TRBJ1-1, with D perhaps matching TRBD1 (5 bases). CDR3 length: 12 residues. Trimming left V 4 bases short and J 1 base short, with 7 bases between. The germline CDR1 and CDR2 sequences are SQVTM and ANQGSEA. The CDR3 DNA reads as TGCAGCGTTGGCGACAGGAACACTGAAGCTTTCTTT. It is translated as CSVGDRNTEAFF.

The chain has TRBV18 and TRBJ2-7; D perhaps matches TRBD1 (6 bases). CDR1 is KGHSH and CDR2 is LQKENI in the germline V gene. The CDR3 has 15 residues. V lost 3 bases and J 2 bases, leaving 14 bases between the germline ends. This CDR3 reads CASSPSQGRTYEQYF. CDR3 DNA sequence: TGTGCCAGCTCACCCTCACAGGGAAGGACCTACGAGCAGTACTTC.

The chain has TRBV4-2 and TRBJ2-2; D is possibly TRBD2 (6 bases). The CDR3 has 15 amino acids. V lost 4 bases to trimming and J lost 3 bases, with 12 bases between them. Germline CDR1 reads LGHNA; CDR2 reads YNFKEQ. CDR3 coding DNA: TGTGCCAGCAGCCTTACAACGGGGGACACCGGGGAGCTGTTTTTT. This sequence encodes CASSLTTGDTGELFF.

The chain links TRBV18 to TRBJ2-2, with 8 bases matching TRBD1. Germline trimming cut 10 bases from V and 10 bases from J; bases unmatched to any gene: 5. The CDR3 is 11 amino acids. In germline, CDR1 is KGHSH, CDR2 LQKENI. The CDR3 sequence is CANGQGSELFF. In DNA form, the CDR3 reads TGTGCCAACGGACAGGGATCGGAGCTGTTTTTT.

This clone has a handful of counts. The CDR3 DNA reads as TGTGCCAGCAGCCATAAAGACACGGCCAATGAGCAGTTCTTC. Protein sequence: CASSHKDTANEQFF. The gene calls are TRBV5-4 and TRBJ2-1; D not resolved. Germline loops: CDR1 SGHNT, CDR2 YYREEE (reference sequence). CDR3 size: 14 residues. V was clipped by 4 bases and J by 6 bases, with 14 bases between them.

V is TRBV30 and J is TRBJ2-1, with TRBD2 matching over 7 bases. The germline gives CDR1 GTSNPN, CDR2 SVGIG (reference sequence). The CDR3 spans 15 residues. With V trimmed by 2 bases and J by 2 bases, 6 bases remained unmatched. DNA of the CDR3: TGTGCCTGGAGTCTCGGACTAGAAACCTACAATGAGCAGTTCTTC. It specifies CAWSLGLETYNEQFF.

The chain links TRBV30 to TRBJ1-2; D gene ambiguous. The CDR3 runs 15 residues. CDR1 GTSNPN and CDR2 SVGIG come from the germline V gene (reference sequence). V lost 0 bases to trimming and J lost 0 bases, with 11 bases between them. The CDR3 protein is CAWSVVHLANYGYTF. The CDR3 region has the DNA TGTGCCTGGAGTGTCGTCCACTTAGCTAACTATGGCTACACCTTC.

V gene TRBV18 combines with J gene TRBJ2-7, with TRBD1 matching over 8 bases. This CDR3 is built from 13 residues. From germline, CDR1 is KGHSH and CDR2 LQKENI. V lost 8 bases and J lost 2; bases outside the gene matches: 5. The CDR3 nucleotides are TGTGCCAGCGTCCGGGACAGGACCTACGAGCAGTACTTC. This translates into CASVRDRTYEQYF.